This is a list of T cell receptor beta chains from one sample in a study of blood T cell repertoires in COVID-19. Assay used: immunoSEQ multiplex PCR; TCRdb lists only in-frame clones, some missing. This sample has roughly 180,000 clones, with around 80% found just once. The sequencing sample was made of PBMCs or T cells enriched from blood (not recorded which). These receptors originate from a woman aged 50 to 65 in a cohort exposed to, infected with or recovered from COVID-19 (not recorded which). CDR3s include the opening cysteine and the closing phenylalanine or tryptophan. The D gene is left open where the match is weak. Size is omitted from some rows. Given values are once, few, many or a class for expanded clones.

>once|TRBD1|TRBV11-3|TRBJ2-7
CASSRQGENYEQYF
TGTGCCAGCAGCCGACAGGGAGAAAACTACGAGCAGTACTTC
>NA|TRBD1|TRBV25-1|TRBJ1-3
CASSGAGGFAIYF
TGTGCCAGCAGCGGGGCAGGGGGCTTCGCCATATATTTT
>NA|NA|TRBV6-2/TRBV6-3|TRBJ2-1
CASSEGNEQFF
TGTGCCAGCAGCGAGGGAAATGAGCAGTTCTTC
>NA|NA|TRBV19|TRBJ1-2
CASSIGQSPNYGYTF
TGTGCCAGTAGTATAGGACAGTCACCCAACTATGGCTACACCTTC
>once|TRBD2|TRBV5-1|TRBJ2-5
CASSQGTSRETQYF
TGCGCCAGCAGCCAAGGGACTAGTAGAGAGACCCAGTACTTC
>NA|TRBD1|TRBV19|TRBJ1-1
CASSTGTVTEAFF
TGTGCCAGTAGTACGGGGACAGTCACTGAAGCTTTCTTT
>NA|TRBD1|TRBV7-3|TRBJ2-6
CASSFPGGSGANVLTF
TGTGCCAGCAGCTTCCCAGGGGGCTCTGGGGCCAACGTCCTGACTTTC
>NA|TRBD1|TRBV6-2/TRBV6-3|TRBJ1-6
CASSRGQGWESYNSPLHF
TGTGCCAGCAGCCGTGGACAGGGATGGGAATCCTATAATTCACCCCTCCACTTT
>NA|TRBD2|TRBV29-1|TRBJ2-5
CSVALPGGQETQYF
TGCAGCGTCGCACTACCGGGAGGCCAAGAGACCCAGTACTTC
>NA|TRBD1|TRBV15|TRBJ1-2
CATSRAADRAGYTF
TGTGCCACCAGCAGAGCAGCAGACAGGGCGGGCTACACCTTC
>NA|TRBD1|TRBV29-1|TRBJ2-7
CSGQGSSYEQYF
TGCAGCGGACAGGGATCCTCCTACGAGCAGTACTTC
>NA|NA|TRBV12-3/TRBV12-4|TRBJ1-5
CASRRHSNQPQHF
TGTGCCAGCAGACGACACAGCAATCAGCCCCAGCATTTT
>NA|NA|TRBV29-1|TRBJ2-5
CSVVGDWQETQYF
TGCAGCGTTGTAGGGGACTGGCAAGAGACCCAGTACTTC
>NA|TRBD2|TRBV7-8|TRBJ2-2
CASSRVGGLANTGELFF
TGTGCCAGCAGCCGAGTAGGGGGACTAGCGAACACCGGGGAGCTGTTTTTT
>NA|TRBD1|TRBV28|TRBJ2-2
CASSLSTGAIHTGELFF
TGTGCCAGCAGTTTATCAACAGGGGCGATTCACACCGGGGAGCTGTTTTTT
>NA|TRBD1|TRBV2|TRBJ1-5
CASSHTGVLGNQPQHF
TGTGCCAGCAGTCACACAGGGGTTCTCGGCAATCAGCCCCAGCATTTT
>NA|NA|TRBV6-5|TRBJ1-6
CASKLDTDSPLHF
TGTGCCAGCAAATTGGACACGGATTCACCCCTCCACTTT
>NA|NA|TRBV28|TRBJ1-5
CASSFPRPAGPQHF
TGTGCCAGCAGTTTCCCTAGACCGGCGGGGCCCCAGCATTTT
>NA|TRBD1|TRBV10-2|TRBJ1-4
CASSFEGALANEKLFF
TGCGCCAGCAGCTTCGAGGGGGCTCTGGCTAATGAAAAACTGTTTTTT
>NA|NA|TRBV6-6|TRBJ1-2
CASSYLQAYGYTF
TGTGCCAGCAGTTATTTACAGGCCTATGGCTACACCTTC
>once|TRBD1|TRBV19|TRBJ2-2
CASSIQGADSTGELFF
TGTGCCAGTAGTATACAGGGGGCGGACAGCACCGGGGAGCTGTTTTTT
>NA|TRBD1|TRBV18|TRBJ2-2
CASSPTAGTGDSGELFF
TGTGCCAGCTCACCTACCGCCGGGACAGGGGATTCCGGGGAGCTGTTTTTT
>NA|TRBD1|TRBV7-3|TRBJ2-3
CASSPDRGIDTQYF
TGTGCCAGCAGCCCGGACAGGGGGATAGATACGCAGTATTTT
>once|NA|TRBV10-1|TRBJ2-2
CASSESGNTGELFF
TGCGCCAGCAGTGAGTCCGGGAACACCGGGGAGCTGTTTTTT